This T cell receptor beta chain appears in the sequencing data of a study of T cells in Graves' hyperthyroidism and ophthalmopathy. Uncontrolled infection, other autoimmune disease, pregnancy or lactation excluded patients. Every diagnosis used clinical symptoms, serum thyroxine and TRAb, thyroid ultrasound and orbital computed tomography. Trimming cost V 1 base and J 6 bases; bases outside gene matches: 4. The V gene's germline CDR1 is LNHNV and CDR2 YYDKDF (reference sequence). The CDR3 sequence is 14 residues long. This clonotype was seen only once. Antigen unknown. From RNA transcripts, TCR beta CDR3 regions were amplified. Primed by the HTBI set, a first-round RT-PCR was run on the TCR CDR3. Using its own MiXCR run on the multiplex PCR reads, TCRdb lists one record per CDR3 protein. In the table there are roughly 500,000 distinct CDR3 sequences, around 45% of which are singletons. Findings and limits, study-wide: Before onset, ophthalmopathy was predicted by the model a median around 6.5 months earlier. Most thyroid clonotypes that were expanded above 0.001 also turned up in blood.

The rearrangement links TRBV15 to TRBJ2-7, with 9 bases fitting TRBD2. Sequencing used peripheral blood or thyroid tissue (not recorded which). This TCR came from an adult woman with Graves' disease, either hyperthyroidism or ophthalmopathy (not recorded which). In DNA form, the CDR3 reads TGTGCCACCAGCAGAGGTGGACTAGCGCGCGAGCAGTACTTC. Translating it yields CATSRGGLAREQYF.